This T cell receptor (beta chain) was documented in a study of T cell responses to AZD1222 COVID-19 vaccine. General study findings and limits: White British ancestry dominated among donors, who included more females, and clonal diversity was possibly underestimated. CD4 TCRs covered the whole spike, strongest at regions 160-218 and 743-854.

As for this clone: Antigen: not known.

TCRdb keeps only in-frame clones here, not all; method: immunoSEQ multiplex PCR. The sample holds 150,000 to 200,000 clones, 93% seen once. Trimming at V came to 8 bases and at J to 8 bases, leaving 14 bases not matched to a gene. The CDR3 runs 15 residues. Per the germline V gene, CDR1 is WNHNN and CDR2 is SYGVQD (reference sequence). The rearrangement uses TRBV10-1 and TRBJ2-1; 8 nucleotides line up with TRBD2. This specimen consisted of peripheral blood, obtained on day 0 of AZD1222 vaccination. The origin of this receptor is an adult in good health. CDR3 loop: CASGVGGAGVHEQFF. The CDR3 bases are TGCGCCAGCGGCGTCGGGGGAGCGGGGGTACATGAGCAGTTCTTC.